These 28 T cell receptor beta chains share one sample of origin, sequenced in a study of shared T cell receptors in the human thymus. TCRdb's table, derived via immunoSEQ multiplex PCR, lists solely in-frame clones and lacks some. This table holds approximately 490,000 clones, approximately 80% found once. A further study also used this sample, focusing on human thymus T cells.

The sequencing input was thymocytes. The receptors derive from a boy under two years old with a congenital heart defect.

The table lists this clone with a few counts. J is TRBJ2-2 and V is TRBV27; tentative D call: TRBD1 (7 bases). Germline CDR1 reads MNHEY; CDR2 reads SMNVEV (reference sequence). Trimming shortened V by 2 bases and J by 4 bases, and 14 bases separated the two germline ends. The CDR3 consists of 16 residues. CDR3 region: CASSLIPGGSTGELFF. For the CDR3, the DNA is TGTGCCAGCAGTTTAATTCCAGGGGGGTCCACCGGGGAGCTGTTTTTT.

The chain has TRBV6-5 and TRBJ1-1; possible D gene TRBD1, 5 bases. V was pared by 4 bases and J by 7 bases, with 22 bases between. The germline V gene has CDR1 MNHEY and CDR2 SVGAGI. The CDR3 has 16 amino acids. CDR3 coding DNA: TGTGCCAGCAGTTTTTTTGTCGGGGGGGTAGTCAGTGAAGCTTTCTTT. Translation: CASSFFVGGVVSEAFF.

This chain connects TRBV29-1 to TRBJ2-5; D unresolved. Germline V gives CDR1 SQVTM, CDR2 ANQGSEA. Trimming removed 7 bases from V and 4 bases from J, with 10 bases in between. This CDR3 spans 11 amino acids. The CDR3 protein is CSGRTGETQYF. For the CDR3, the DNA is TGCAGCGGCCGCACGGGAGAGACCCAGTACTTC.

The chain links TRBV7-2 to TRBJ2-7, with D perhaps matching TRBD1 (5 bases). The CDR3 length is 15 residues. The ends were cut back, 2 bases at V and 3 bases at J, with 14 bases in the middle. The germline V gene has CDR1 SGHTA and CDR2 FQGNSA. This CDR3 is CASSLRGPGRYEQYF. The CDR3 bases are TGTGCCAGCAGCTTAAGGGGCCCAGGGCGCTACGAGCAGTACTTC.

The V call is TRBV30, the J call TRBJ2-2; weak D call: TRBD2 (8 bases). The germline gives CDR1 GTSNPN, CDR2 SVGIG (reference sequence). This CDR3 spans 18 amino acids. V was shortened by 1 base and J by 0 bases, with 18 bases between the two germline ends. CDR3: CAWSDPHRGLANTGELFF. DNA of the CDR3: TGTGCCTGGAGTGACCCCCACAGGGGACTAGCGAACACCGGGGAGCTGTTTTTT.

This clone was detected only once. The CDR3 bases are TGTGCCAGCAGTTTAAGGCTAGCGGGGGCCCATGAGCAGTTCTTC. Protein: CASSLRLAGAHEQFF. This rearrangement joins TRBV27 to TRBJ2-1; TRBD2 aligns across 10 bases. J was trimmed by 8 bases and V by 2 bases; bases with no gene match: 6. Germline V CDR1 and CDR2: MNHEY, SMNVEV (reference sequence). The CDR3 has 15 residues.

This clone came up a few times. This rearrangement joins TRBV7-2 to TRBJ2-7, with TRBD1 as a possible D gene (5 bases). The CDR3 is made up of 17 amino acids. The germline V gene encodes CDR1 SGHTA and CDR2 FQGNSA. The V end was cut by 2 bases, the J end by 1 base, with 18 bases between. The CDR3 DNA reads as TGTGCCAGCAGCTTAAATGGTTGGGGCGAGAGATCCTACGAGCAGTACTTC. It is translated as CASSLNGWGERSYEQYF.

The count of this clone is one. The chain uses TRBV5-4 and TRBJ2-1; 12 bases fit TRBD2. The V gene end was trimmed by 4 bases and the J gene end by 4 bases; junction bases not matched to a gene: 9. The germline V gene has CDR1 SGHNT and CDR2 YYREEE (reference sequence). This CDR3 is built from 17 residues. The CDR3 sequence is CASSPGLAGSLYNEQFF. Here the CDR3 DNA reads TGTGCCAGCAGCCCCGGACTAGCGGGATCCCTTTACAATGAGCAGTTCTTC.

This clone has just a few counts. The CDR3 loop is CASRILGGEQFF. DNA of the CDR3: TGTGCCAGCCGAATTCTCGGGGGTGAGCAGTTCTTC. This chain connects TRBV28 to TRBJ2-1; a possible D gene is TRBD2 (6 bases). Germline assignment: CDR1 MDHEN and CDR2 SYDVKM. V dropped 8 bases and J dropped 9 bases, with 14 bases sitting between them. The CDR3 loop spans 12 amino acids.

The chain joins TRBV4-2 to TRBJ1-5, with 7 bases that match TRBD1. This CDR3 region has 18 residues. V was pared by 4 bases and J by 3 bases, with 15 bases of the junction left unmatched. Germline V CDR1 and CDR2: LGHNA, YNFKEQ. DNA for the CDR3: TGTGCCAGCAGCCTCCAAACCCAGACAGGGCGGGTCAATCAGCCCCAGCATTTT. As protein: CASSLQTQTGRVNQPQHF.

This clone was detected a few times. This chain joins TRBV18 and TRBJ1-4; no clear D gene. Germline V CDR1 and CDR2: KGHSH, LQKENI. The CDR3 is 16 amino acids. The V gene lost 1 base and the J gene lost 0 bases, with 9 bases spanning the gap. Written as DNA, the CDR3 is TGTGCCAGCTCACCACACGTACTAGCAACTAATGAAAAACTGTTTTTT. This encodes CASSPHVLATNEKLFF. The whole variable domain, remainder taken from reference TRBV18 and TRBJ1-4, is NAGVMQNPRHLVRRRGQEARLRCSPMKGHSHVYWYRQLPEEGLKFMVYLQKENIIDESGMPKERFSAEFPKEGPSILRIQQVVRGDSAAYFCASSPHVLATNEKLFFGSGTQLSVL.

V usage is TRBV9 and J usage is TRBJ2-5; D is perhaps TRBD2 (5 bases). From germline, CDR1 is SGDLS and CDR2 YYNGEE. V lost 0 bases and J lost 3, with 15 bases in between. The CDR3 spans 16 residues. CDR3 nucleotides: TGTGCCAGCAGCGTAGGATGCTGGCGGGCAAAAGAGACCCAGTACTTC. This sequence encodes CASSVGCWRAKETQYF. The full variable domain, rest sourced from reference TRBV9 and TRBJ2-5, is DSGVTQTPKHLITATGQRVTLRCSPRSGDLSVYWYQQSLDQGLQFLIQYYNGEERAKGNILERFSAQQFPDLHSELNLSSLELGDSALYFCASSVGCWRAKETQYFGPGTRLLVL.

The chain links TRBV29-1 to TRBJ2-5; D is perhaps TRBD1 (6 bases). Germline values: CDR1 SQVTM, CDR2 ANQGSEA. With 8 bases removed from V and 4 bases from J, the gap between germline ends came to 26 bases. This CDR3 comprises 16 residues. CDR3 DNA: TGCAGCCCTAGTTACAGGGTACGGATCTTATCAGAGACCCAGTACTTC. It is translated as CSPSYRVRILSETQYF.

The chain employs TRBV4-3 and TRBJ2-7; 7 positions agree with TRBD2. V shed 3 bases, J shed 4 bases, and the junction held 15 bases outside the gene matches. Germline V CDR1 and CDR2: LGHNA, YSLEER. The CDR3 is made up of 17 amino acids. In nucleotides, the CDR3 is TGCGCCAGCAGCCAGGGAGCGGGTTCGGGCGGGAGATACGAGCAGTACTTC. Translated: CASSQGAGSGGRYEQYF.

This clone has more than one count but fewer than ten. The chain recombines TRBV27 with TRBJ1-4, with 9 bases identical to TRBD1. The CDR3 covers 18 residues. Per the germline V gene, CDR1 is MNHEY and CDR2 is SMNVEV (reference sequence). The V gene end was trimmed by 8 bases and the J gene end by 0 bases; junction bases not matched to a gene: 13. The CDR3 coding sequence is TGTGCCAGCGGTATCAAGGGGACAGGGAAGACAACTAATGAAAAACTGTTTTTT. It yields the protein CASGIKGTGKTTNEKLFF.

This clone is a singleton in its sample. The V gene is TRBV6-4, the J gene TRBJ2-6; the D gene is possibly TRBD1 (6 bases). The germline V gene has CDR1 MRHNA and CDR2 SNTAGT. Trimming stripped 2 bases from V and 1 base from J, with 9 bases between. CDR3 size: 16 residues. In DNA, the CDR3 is TGTGCCAGCAGTGACAGAGACAGGTCTGGGGCCAACGTCCTGACTTTC. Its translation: CASSDRDRSGANVLTF.

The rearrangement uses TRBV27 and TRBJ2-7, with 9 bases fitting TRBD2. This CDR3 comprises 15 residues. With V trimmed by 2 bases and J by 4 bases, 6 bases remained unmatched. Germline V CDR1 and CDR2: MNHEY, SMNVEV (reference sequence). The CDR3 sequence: CASSLLGGRVYEQYF. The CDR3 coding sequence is TGTGCCAGCAGTTTACTCGGCGGGAGGGTTTACGAGCAGTACTTC.

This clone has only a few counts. DNA of the CDR3: TGTGCCAGCTTCGCGAACACCGGGGAGCTGTTTTTT. It encodes CASFANTGELFF. The chain combines TRBV4-2 with TRBJ2-2; D remains ambiguous. The germline V and J ends were trimmed by 8 bases and 0 bases, with 4 bases remaining between them. Germline V lookup: CDR1 LGHNA, CDR2 YNFKEQ. This CDR3 has 12 residues.

CDR3: CASSPRLVADEQYF. In DNA, the CDR3 is TGTGCCAGCAGCCCCAGACTCGTCGCGGACGAGCAGTACTTC. The gene calls are TRBV7-9 and TRBJ2-7; D remains ambiguous. V was pared by 5 bases and J by 5 bases, with 16 bases between. This CDR3 spans 14 amino acids. In germline, CDR1 is SEHNR, CDR2 FQNEAQ (reference sequence).

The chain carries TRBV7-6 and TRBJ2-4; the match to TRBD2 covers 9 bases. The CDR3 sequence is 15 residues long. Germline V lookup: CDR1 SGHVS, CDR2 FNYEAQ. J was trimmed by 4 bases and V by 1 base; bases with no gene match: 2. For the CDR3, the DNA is TGTGCCAGCAGCTTAGTAGCGGGAGAGAAAAACATTCAGTACTTC. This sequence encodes CASSLVAGEKNIQYF.

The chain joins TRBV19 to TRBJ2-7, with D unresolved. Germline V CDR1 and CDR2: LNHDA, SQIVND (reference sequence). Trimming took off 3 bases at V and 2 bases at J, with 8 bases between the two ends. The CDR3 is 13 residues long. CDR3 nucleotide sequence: TGTGCCAGTAGTATGGGCAATACCTACGAGCAGTACTTC. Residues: CASSMGNTYEQYF.

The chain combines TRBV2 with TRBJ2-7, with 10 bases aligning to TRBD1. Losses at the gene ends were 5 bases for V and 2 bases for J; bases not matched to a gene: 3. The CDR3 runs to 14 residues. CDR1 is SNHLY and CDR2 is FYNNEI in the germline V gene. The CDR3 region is CASSSGTGAYEQYF. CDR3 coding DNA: TGTGCCAGCAGTTCCGGGACAGGGGCCTACGAGCAGTACTTC.

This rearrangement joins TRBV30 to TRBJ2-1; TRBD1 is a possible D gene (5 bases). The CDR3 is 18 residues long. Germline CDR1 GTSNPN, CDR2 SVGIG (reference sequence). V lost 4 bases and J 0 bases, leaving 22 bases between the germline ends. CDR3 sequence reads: CAWKDESNRFSSYNEQFF. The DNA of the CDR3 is TGTGCCTGGAAGGACGAATCGAACAGGTTTAGCTCCTACAATGAGCAGTTCTTC.

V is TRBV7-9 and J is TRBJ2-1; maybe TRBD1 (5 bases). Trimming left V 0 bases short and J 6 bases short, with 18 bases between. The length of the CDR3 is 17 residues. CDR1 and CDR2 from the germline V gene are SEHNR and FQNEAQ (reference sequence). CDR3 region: CASSLAFKGPPANEQFF. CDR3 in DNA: TGTGCCAGCAGCTTAGCCTTTAAGGGGCCCCCTGCCAATGAGCAGTTCTTC. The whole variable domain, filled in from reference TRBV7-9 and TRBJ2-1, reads DTGVSQNPRHKITKRGQNVTFRCDPISEHNRLYWYRQTLGQGPEFLTYFQNEAQLEKSRLLSDRFSAERPKGSFSTLEIQRTEQGDSAMYLCASSLAFKGPPANEQFFGPGTRLTVL.

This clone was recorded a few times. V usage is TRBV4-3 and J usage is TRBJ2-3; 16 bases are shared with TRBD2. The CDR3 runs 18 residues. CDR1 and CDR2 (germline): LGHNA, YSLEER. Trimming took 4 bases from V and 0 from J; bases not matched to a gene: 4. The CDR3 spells CASSPGTSGRGSTDTQYF. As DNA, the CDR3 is TGCGCCAGCAGCCCAGGGACTAGCGGGAGGGGCAGCACAGATACGCAGTATTTT.

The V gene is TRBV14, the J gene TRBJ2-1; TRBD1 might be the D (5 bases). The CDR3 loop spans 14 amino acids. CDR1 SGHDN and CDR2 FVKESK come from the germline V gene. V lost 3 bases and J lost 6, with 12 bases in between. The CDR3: CASSQGRGPNEQFF. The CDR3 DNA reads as TGTGCCAGCAGCCAGGGAAGGGGTCCCAATGAGCAGTTCTTC. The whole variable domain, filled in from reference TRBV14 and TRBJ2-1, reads EAGVTQFPSHSVIEKGQTVTLRCDPISGHDNLYWYRRVMGKEIKFLLHFVKESKQDESGMPNNRFLAERTGGTYSTLKVQPAELEDSGVYFCASSQGRGPNEQFFGPGTRLTVL.

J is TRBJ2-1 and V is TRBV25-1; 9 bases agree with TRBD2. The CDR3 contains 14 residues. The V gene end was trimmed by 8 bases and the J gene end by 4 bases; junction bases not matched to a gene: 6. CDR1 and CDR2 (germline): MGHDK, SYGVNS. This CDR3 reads CASLKTSGYNEQFF. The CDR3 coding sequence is TGTGCCAGCCTCAAGACTAGCGGATACAATGAGCAGTTCTTC.

CDR3 amino acids: CASSLETSGSRDTQYF. For the CDR3, the DNA is TGTGCCAGCAGCTTGGAGACTAGCGGGAGCCGAGATACGCAGTATTTT. The J gene is TRBJ2-3, the V gene TRBV5-6; TRBD2 matches 12 bases. CDR1 and CDR2 from the germline V gene are SGHDT and YYEEEE. The CDR3 contains 16 residues. V was pared by 0 bases and J by 5 bases, with 4 bases of the junction left unmatched.